This entry lists 9 T cell receptor beta chains sequenced from one sample in a study of shared clonotypes between healthy human individuals. The table came from immunoSEQ multiplex PCR; TCRdb's copy has only in-frame clones and leaves some out. The sample includes fewer than 3 million clones, 85% to 95% of them seen just once. The specimen sequenced was naive CD4+ T cells from PBMCs. Stated subset: CD45RA+ positively selected. These receptors were obtained from a man aged 18 to 30 in good health. Some clones in this sample may be carry-over from other donors' samples.

Remarks on this clone: The same CDR3 is also encoded by other DNA sequences in this sample. The chain employs TRBV7-6 and TRBJ2-3; D uncertain. Between the trimmed V and J ends, which lost 1 base and 4 bases, there was a span of 3 bases. The CDR3 extends over 12 amino acids. The germline gives CDR1 SGHVS, CDR2 FNYEAQ. CDR3 DNA: TGTGCCAGCAGCTTAGAGGCAGATACGCAGTATTTT. Its translation: CASSLEADTQYF.

The chain recombines TRBV6-6 with TRBJ2-4, with a weak D call TRBD1 (6 bases). Trimming shortened V by 4 bases and J by 8 bases, and 9 bases separated the two germline ends. CDR3 length: 12 amino acids. CDR1 and CDR2 (germline): MNHNY, SVGAGI (reference sequence). The CDR3 spells CASSSPGDIQYF. CDR3 DNA sequence: TGTGCCAGCAGTTCCCCAGGGGACATTCAGTACTTC.

This chain connects TRBV14 to TRBJ2-1, with 7 bases matching TRBD2. Germline V gene data show CDR1 as SGHDN and CDR2 as FVKESK. The V gene end was trimmed by 3 bases and the J gene end by 4 bases; junction bases not matched to a gene: 9. The CDR3 has 16 residues. The CDR3, as DNA: TGTGCCAGCAGCCACGGTGGGGCTAGCGGATACAATGAGCAGTTCTTC. Its protein is CASSHGGASGYNEQFF.

The chain is built from TRBV14 and TRBJ2-3; 13 positions match TRBD2. V trimming: 2 bases; J trimming: 1 base; junction bases outside the gene matches: 9. Looked up from germline, CDR1 is SGHDN and CDR2 is FVKESK. The CDR3 has 19 amino acids. The CDR3 sequence: CASSQQRTSGSWGTDTQYF. CDR3 sequence (DNA): TGTGCCAGCAGCCAACAACGGACTAGCGGGAGCTGGGGCACAGATACGCAGTATTTT.

The rearrangement links TRBV11-3 to TRBJ2-3, with 7 bases lining up with TRBD2. J lost 3 bases, V lost 5 bases, and 8 bases had no gene match. In germline, CDR1 is SGHNT, CDR2 YENEEA. The CDR3 is 15 amino acids. CDR3 amino acids: CASSTGAGPTDTQYF. CDR3 DNA: TGTGCCAGCAGCACGGGAGCGGGACCTACAGATACGCAGTATTTT.

This clone was observed a single time. The V call is TRBV28, the J call TRBJ2-7, with D perhaps matching TRBD2 (6 bases). The V gene's germline CDR1 is MDHEN and CDR2 SYDVKM. This CDR3 is 14 amino acids long. Trimming shortened V by 5 bases and J by 0 bases, and 11 bases separated the two germline ends. The CDR3 protein is CASSIPGSSYEQYF. The CDR3 bases are TGTGCCAGCAGTATACCCGGGAGCTCCTACGAGCAGTACTTC. Together with reference TRBV28 and TRBJ2-7, the CDR3 gives the full variable domain: DVKVTQSSRYLVKRTGEKVFLECVQDMDHENMFWYRQDPGLGLRLIYFSYDVKMKEKGDIPEGYSVSREKKERFSLILESASTNQTSMYLCASSIPGSSYEQYFGPGTRLTVT.

This chain joins TRBV4-2 and TRBJ1-1; D uncertain. This CDR3 region has 14 residues. Trimming pared 2 bases from V and 3 bases from J, leaving 10 bases between. Germline V gene sequence: CDR1 LGHNA, CDR2 YNFKEQ. The CDR3 here is CASSQRRADTEAFF. CDR3 DNA: TGTGCCAGCAGCCAAAGGCGGGCCGACACTGAAGCTTTCTTT.

As to this clone: This specimen includes other DNA sequences encoding the same CDR3. This sequence joins TRBV5-1 and TRBJ2-5; tentative D call: TRBD1 (6 bases). CDR3 length: 14 residues. The germline V gene has CDR1 SGHRS and CDR2 YFSETQ. Between the trimmed V and J ends, which lost 0 bases and 2 bases, there was a span of 8 bases. CDR3 DNA: TGCGCCAGCAGCTTGGGGGACACACAAGAGACCCAGTACTTC. Amino acids: CASSLGDTQETQYF. Full variable domain (outside the CDR3, taken from reference TRBV5-1 and TRBJ2-5): KAGVTQTPRYLIKTRGQQVTLSCSPISGHRSVSWYQQTPGQGLQFLFEYFSETQRNKGNFPGRFSGRQFSNSRSEMNVSTLELGDSALYLCASSLGDTQETQYFGPGTRLLVL.

The gene calls are TRBV5-1 and TRBJ1-5, with 7 positions matching TRBD1. CDR1 SGHRS and CDR2 YFSETQ come from the germline V gene. V trimming: 4 bases; J trimming: 4 bases; junction bases outside the gene matches: 8. The CDR3 is 15 residues long. The DNA for the CDR3 is TGCGCCAGCAGCCCCTTGGGACAGAAAAATCAGCCCCAGCATTTT. Translated, it gives CASSPLGQKNQPQHF.